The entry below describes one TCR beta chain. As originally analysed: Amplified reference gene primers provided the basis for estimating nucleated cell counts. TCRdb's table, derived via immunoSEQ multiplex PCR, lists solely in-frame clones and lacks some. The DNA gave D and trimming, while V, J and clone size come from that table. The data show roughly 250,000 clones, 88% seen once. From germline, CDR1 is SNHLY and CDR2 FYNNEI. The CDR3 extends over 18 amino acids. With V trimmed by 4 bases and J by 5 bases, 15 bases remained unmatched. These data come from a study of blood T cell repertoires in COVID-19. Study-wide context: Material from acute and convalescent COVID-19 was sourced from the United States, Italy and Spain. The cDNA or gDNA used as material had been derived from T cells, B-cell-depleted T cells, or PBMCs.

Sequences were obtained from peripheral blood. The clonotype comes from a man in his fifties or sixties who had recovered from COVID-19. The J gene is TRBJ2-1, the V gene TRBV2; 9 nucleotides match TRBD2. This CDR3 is CASSVPKASGVGDNEQFF. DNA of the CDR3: TGTGCCAGCAGTGTTCCCAAGGCTAGCGGGGTGGGTGACAATGAGCAGTTCTTC.